This T cell receptor (beta chain) was identified during a study of T cells after yellow fever vaccination. Study overall: Preparation of the low-cell-number fractions used SMART-Seq v4 Ultra Low Input. Study-level findings and limits: Most primary-vaccination clones recurred post-booster (around 97% CD4, more than 85% CD8). Compared with primary, the secondary response was weaker and peaked at day 5, not 15.

Template switching by 5'RACE produced TCR cDNA, adding a universal primer site and UMIs. TCRdb fed the 5' RACE reads into MiXCR, producing one record per CDR3 protein. The sample has about 360,000 distinct CDR3 sequences; around 6.4% are singletons. The germline V gene has CDR1 SEHNR and CDR2 FQNEAQ (reference sequence). V was clipped by 6 bases and J by 5 bases; unmatched bases: 4. The CDR3 has 14 amino acids. A word on this clonotype: Its specificity is unknown.

The chain links TRBV7-9 to TRBJ1-4; 9 nucleotides agree with TRBD1. The TCR originated in a young man who received the YFV17D yellow fever vaccine. The specimen was PBMCs, collected 5 days after the yellow fever booster vaccination. The CDR3 sequence is CASRSGTGNEKLFF. CDR3 nucleotide sequence: TGTGCCAGCAGGTCCGGGACAGGGAATGAAAAACTGTTTTTT.